This entry lists 18 T cell receptor beta chains sequenced from one sample in a study of regulatory T cells in long-lasting Graves disease. As for time point: newly diagnosed GD, antithyroid drugs for less than 3 months. The TCR library used RNA extracted from PBMCs. The authors built TCR beta libraries using iRepertoire HTBI primers and Arm-PCR of CDR3 regions. Via MiXCR, TCRdb re-called the multiplex PCR reads, giving one row per CDR3 protein. The table has about 440,000 distinct CDR3 sequences, more than 12% seen once; the top ten hold 16%. These data were also reused for a study on T cells in Graves' hyperthyroidism and ophthalmopathy.

Sequencing was performed on peripheral blood mononuclear cells (PBMCs), taken at new diagnosis, from a patient treated with antithyroid drugs. The source is a woman in her 30s with Graves disease.

Of note for this clonotype: A much larger clone sits a single nucleotide away, making a read error possible. The chain joins TRBV30 to TRBJ1-2; no definite D call. The CDR3 length is 13 residues. Germline V gene lookup returns CDR1 GTSNPN and CDR2 SVGIG (reference sequence). CDR3: CAWSVGAVYDYTF. For the CDR3, the DNA is TGTGCCTGGAGTGTAGGTGCAGTCTATGACTACACCTTC.

V is TRBV27 and J is TRBJ1-2; no clear D gene. Trimming took off 0 bases at V and 4 bases at J, with 6 bases between the two ends. Germline V gene sequence: CDR1 MNHEY, CDR2 SMNVEV (reference sequence). The CDR3 is 13 amino acids. The CDR3 DNA reads as TGTGCCAGCAGTTTATCTGATCGCTATGGCTACACCTTC. It translates to CASSLSDRYGYTF.

This chain uses TRBV7-2 with TRBJ2-2; 14 bases fit TRBD2. Trimming removed 2 bases from V and 6 bases from J; junction bases left unmatched: 5. The CDR3 spans 17 residues. Germline loops: CDR1 SGHTA, CDR2 FQGNSA. The CDR3 DNA is TGTGCCAGCAGCTTATTGGGGACTAGCGGGAGAGCCGGGGAGCTGTTTTTT. Its translation: CASSLLGTSGRAGELFF.

Ten or more counts support this clonotype. The gene calls are TRBV12-3 or TRBV12-4 and TRBJ1-1, with TRBD1 as a possible D gene (6 bases). V gave up 3 bases and J gave up 0 bases, with 17 bases separating them. The CDR3 has 17 amino acids. CDR3 residues: CASSFGTFYGLNTEAFF. The CDR3 DNA follows: TGTGCCAGCAGTTTTGGGACATTCTATGGATTGAACACTGAAGCTTTCTTT.

In this sample, this clonotype turned up a few times. The chain uses TRBV7-6 and TRBJ1-2, with D possibly TRBD1 on 6 matching bases. V gave up 5 bases and J gave up 6 bases, with 22 bases separating them. Germline-derived CDR1 and CDR2 are SGHVS and FNYEAQ. CDR3 size: 16 residues. The CDR3 DNA sequence: TGTGCCAGCAGCCCCGCAGGGGAGAGCCCTACCGATGGCTACACCTTC. As protein: CASSPAGESPTDGYTF.

This clonotype was detected ten times or more. The CDR3, as DNA: TGTGCCAGCAGCACCCCCGCCAGGGTCACTGAAGCTTTCTTT. Translating gives CASSTPARVTEAFF. The chain couples TRBV3-1 to TRBJ1-1; D perhaps matches TRBD1 (5 bases). The V end was cut by 5 bases, the J end by 4 bases, with 14 bases between. Looked up from germline, CDR1 is LGHDT and CDR2 is YNNKEL (reference sequence). This CDR3 contains 14 residues.

V usage is TRBV14 and J usage is TRBJ2-5; perhaps TRBD2 as D (6 bases). The CDR3 is 15 residues long. V was pared by 0 bases and J by 4 bases, with 12 bases between. Germline V gene lookup returns CDR1 SGHDN and CDR2 FVKESK. The CDR3 DNA reads TGTGCCAGCAGCCAAGAGGGCGGGATCCGAGAGACCCAGTACTTC. This gives the protein CASSQEGGIRETQYF.

This clonotype was seen ten or more times. The V gene is TRBV18, the J gene TRBJ2-5; 9 bases match TRBD1. The CDR3 spans 16 residues. V dropped 3 bases and J dropped 1; count of bases not matched to a gene: 6. Germline CDR1 reads KGHSH; CDR2 reads LQKENI. Here the CDR3 reads CASSPAGTGSQETQYF. The DNA for the CDR3 is TGTGCCAGCTCACCGGCCGGGACAGGGTCCCAAGAGACCCAGTACTTC.

This chain uses TRBV20-1 with TRBJ1-1; no clear D. CDR3 length: 13 residues. In germline, CDR1 is DFQATT, CDR2 SNEGSKA (reference sequence). Trimming removed 3 bases at V and 5 bases at J, with 13 bases between. DNA of the CDR3: TGCAGTGCTAGTTTCAAACGTTCTACTGAAGCTTTCTTT. This gives the protein CSASFKRSTEAFF.

This clonotype was detected many times. The V call is TRBV29-1, the J call TRBJ2-2; D unclear. The CDR3 runs to 11 residues. V dropped 7 bases and J dropped 3 bases, with 6 bases sitting between them. In germline, CDR1 is SQVTM, CDR2 ANQGSEA. CDR3 DNA sequence: TGCAGCGCTGGGGACACCGGGGAGCTGTTTTTT. This encodes CSAGDTGELFF.

This clonotype was counted a few times. The DNA is left out, because the CDR3 cannot be placed on it with certainty; the CDR3 is given as TCRdb lists it. The chain employs TRBV12-3 or TRBV12-4 and TRBJ2-2; whether TRBD2, the table's D call, matches the DNA was not checked. The CDR3 comprises 19 residues, both ends counted. CDR3 sequence reads: CASTSVALAGGPNTGELFF.

This clonotype was counted at least ten times. The chain is built from TRBV6-1 and TRBJ1-5; D perhaps matches TRBD1 (5 bases). Germline lookup yields CDR1 MNHNS and CDR2 SASEGT. The ends were cut back, 4 bases at V and 0 bases at J, with 10 bases in the middle. This CDR3 has 15 amino acids. The CDR3: CASSGGDYSNQPQHF. Here the CDR3 DNA reads TGTGCCAGCAGTGGCGGGGACTATAGCAATCAGCCCCAGCATTTT.

Ten or more counts support this clonotype. The chain couples TRBV10-1 to TRBJ2-5; maybe TRBD1 (6 bases). The CDR3 runs 15 residues. Germline V gene lookup returns CDR1 WNHNN and CDR2 SYGVQD (reference sequence). V gave up 5 bases and J gave up 3 bases, with 16 bases separating them. In DNA form, the CDR3 reads TGCGCCAGCAGTCCGCGAGGGCGGACAGAAGAGACCCAGTACTTC. It translates to CASSPRGRTEETQYF.

At least ten counts were recorded for this clonotype. The V call is TRBV5-1, the J call TRBJ1-1, with 7 bases identical to TRBD1. Germline-derived CDR1 and CDR2 are SGHRS and YFSETQ. CDR3 length: 16 residues. The J segment lost 0 bases and the V segment lost 5 bases, leaving 10 bases of the junction unmatched. The CDR3 sequence is CASSSGQVSLNTEAFF. The DNA of the CDR3 is TGCGCCAGCAGTTCTGGACAGGTATCATTGAACACTGAAGCTTTCTTT.

This clonotype was seen more than once but under ten times. J is TRBJ2-6 and V is TRBV27; D remains ambiguous. V lost 4 bases, J lost 0 bases, and 10 bases lay in between. The CDR3 is 16 residues long. The germline V gene has CDR1 MNHEY and CDR2 SMNVEV (reference sequence). The CDR3 coding sequence is TGTGCCAGCAGTTCAGCGATTAACTCTGGGGCCAACGTCCTGACTTTC. Protein: CASSSAINSGANVLTF.

This clonotype came up many times. CDR3 DNA: TGCGCCAGCAGCCAAGTTGGCGGGAGAGAAGATGAGCAGTTCTTC. This codes for CASSQVGGREDEQFF. This chain uses TRBV4-1 with TRBJ2-1; 7 bases agree with TRBD2. The ends lost 1 base at V and 8 bases at J; junction bases unmatched: 8. The CDR3 is 15 residues long. From germline, CDR1 is MGHRA and CDR2 YSYEKL.

This clonotype has a count of ten or more. The chain links TRBV30 to TRBJ1-2; no reliable D call. The CDR3 consists of 13 residues. CDR1 is GTSNPN, CDR2 SVGIG, per germline (reference sequence). Trimming removed 0 bases from V and 8 bases from J, with 13 bases in between. The CDR3 sequence is CAWSVVGNSGYTF. The CDR3 DNA reads TGTGCCTGGAGTGTAGTCGGGAATTCGGGCTACACCTTC.

The table lists this clonotype with a few counts. The chain carries TRBV20-1 and TRBJ2-3, with unresolved D. V dropped 6 bases and J dropped 0 bases, with 13 bases sitting between them. CDR3 length equals 14 residues. Germline CDR1 is DFQATT and CDR2 is SNEGSKA (reference sequence). This CDR3 is CSAKRIASTDTQYF. Written as DNA, the CDR3 is TGCAGTGCCAAGAGGATTGCTAGCACAGATACGCAGTATTTT.